The following is a TCR beta chain sequence with its context. The antigen remains undetermined. This record comes from a study of monozygotic twins with inflammatory bowel disease. The CDR3 extends over 14 amino acids. Study-wide findings and caveats: IBD patients shared fewer clonotypes with others than healthy twins, especially with disease activity.

TCRdb re-called the 5' RACE reads and gives one entry per CDR3 protein, without DNA. The sample totals more than 75,000 distinct CDR3 sequences. Skipping T cell sorting, the study isolated total RNA directly from whole blood. Sequenced material: blood. The V gene is TRBV12-3 or TRBV12-4, the J gene TRBJ1-2; lacking DNA, the TRBD1 call made by TCRdb goes unchecked. This receptor was obtained from a human donor with ulcerative colitis or Crohn's disease, or a healthy co-twin of an affected twin (not recorded which). CDR3 amino acids: CASSRTGSNYGYTF.